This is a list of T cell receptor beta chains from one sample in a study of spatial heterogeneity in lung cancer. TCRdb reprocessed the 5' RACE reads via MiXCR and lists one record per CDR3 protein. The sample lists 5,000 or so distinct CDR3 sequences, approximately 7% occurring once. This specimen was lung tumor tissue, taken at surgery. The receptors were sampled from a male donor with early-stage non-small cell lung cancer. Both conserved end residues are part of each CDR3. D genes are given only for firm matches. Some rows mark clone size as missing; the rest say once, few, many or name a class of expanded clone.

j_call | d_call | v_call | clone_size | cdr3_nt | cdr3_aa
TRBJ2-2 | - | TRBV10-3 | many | TGTGCCATCAGTGATGGGGGCGACACCGGGGAGCTGTTTTTT | CAISDGGDTGELFF
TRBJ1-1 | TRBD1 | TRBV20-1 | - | TGCAGTGCTAGAGTTACCCTAGGGACAGGCATGAACACTGAAGCTTTCTTT | CSARVTLGTGMNTEAFF
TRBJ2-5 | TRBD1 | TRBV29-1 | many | TGCAGCGTAGACAGGGGGCTTGTGGAGACCCAGTACTTC | CSVDRGLVETQYF
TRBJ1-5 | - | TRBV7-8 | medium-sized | TGTGCCAGCAGTGTAAATAGCAATCAGCCCCAGCATTTT | CASSVNSNQPQHF
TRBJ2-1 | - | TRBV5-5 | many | TGTGCCAGCAGCTCCCGTGGTAGCGTCGACAATGAGCAGTTCTTC | CASSSRGSVDNEQFF
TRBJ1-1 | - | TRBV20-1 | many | TGCAGTGCACGCGAGCCCAGGGGTAACACTGAAGCTTTCTTT | CSAREPRGNTEAFF
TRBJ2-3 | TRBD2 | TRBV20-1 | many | TGCAGTGCGGAGGCCGGGACTAGCGGACCGGGGGATACGCAGTATTTT | CSAEAGTSGPGDTQYF
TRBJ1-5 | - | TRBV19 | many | TGTGCCAGTAGTATGGGGGGGTGGAATCAGCCCCAGCATTTT | CASSMGGWNQPQHF
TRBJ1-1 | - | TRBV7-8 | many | TGTGCCAGCAAGACGGATATGAACACTGAAGCTTTCTTT | CASKTDMNTEAFF
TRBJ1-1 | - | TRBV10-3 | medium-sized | TGTGCCATCAGTGGACGGTCGAACACTGAAGCTTTCTTT | CAISGRSNTEAFF
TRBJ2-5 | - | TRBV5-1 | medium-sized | TGCGCCAGCACCTCTGACGGGGCCGTTGGGACCCAGTACTTC | CASTSDGAVGTQYF
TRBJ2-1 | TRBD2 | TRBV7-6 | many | TGTGCCAGCAGCTTAGGAAGCGGGGTCTACAATGAGCAGTTCTTC | CASSLGSGVYNEQFF
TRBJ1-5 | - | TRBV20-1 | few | TGCAGTGCTCGGAATAGCAATCAGCCCCAGCATTTT | CSARNSNQPQHF
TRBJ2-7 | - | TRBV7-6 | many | TGTGCCAGCAGTTCCGGCCCTAACTACGAGCAGTACTTC | CASSSGPNYEQYF
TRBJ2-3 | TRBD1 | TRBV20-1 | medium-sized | TGCAGTGCTAGGACAGGGCCCACAGATACGCAGTATTTT | CSARTGPTDTQYF
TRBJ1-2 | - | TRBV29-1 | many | TGCAGCGTTGAAGACAGTAACTATGGCTACACCTTC | CSVEDSNYGYTF
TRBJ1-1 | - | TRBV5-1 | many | TGCGCCAGCAGCTTGATCCAGGCAGGGAACACTGAAGCTTTCTTT | CASSLIQAGNTEAFF
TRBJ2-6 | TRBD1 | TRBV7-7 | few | TGTGCCAGCAGCCCTATACAGGGGGCAGCTGGGGCCAACGTCCTGACTTTC | CASSPIQGAAGANVLTF
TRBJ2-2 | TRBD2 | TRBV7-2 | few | TGTGCCAGCGTAGCGGGGGGCGCGAACACCGGGGAGCTGTTTTTT | CASVAGGANTGELFF
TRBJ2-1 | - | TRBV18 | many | TGTGCCAGCTCACCAGGGGTTGTCGTTTCCTACAATGAGCAGTTCTTC | CASSPGVVVSYNEQFF
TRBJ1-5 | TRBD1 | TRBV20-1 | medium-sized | TGCAGTGCCTTCACGTGGACAGGCTTCAATCAGCCCCAGCATTTT | CSAFTWTGFNQPQHF
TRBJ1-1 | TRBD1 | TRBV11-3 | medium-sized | TGTGCCAGCAGCCCCCAGGGGGCCGACACTGAAGCTTTCTTT | CASSPQGADTEAFF
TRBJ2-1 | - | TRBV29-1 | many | TGCAGCGCCGCTCCGGGACCGCAGCGGAATGAGCAGTTCTTC | CSAAPGPQRNEQFF
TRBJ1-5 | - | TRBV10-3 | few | TGTGCCACAGTCGCGGACCCTCAGGGTCAGCCCCAGCATTTT | CATVADPQGQPQHF
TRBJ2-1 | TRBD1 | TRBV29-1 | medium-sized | TGCAGCGTCATTACAGGGGAAAATGAGCAGTTCTTC | CSVITGENEQFF
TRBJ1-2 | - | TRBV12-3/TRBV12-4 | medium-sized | TGTGCCAGCAGGCCTGGGACATCAAACTATGGCTACACCTTC | CASRPGTSNYGYTF
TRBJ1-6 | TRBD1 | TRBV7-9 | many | TGTGCCAGCAGCTTTGGGACAGGGGATTCACCCCTCCACTTT | CASSFGTGDSPLHF
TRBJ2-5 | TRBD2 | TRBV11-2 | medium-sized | TGTGCCAGCAGCTCCGCGGGGGGCCCAGGGACCCAGTACTTC | CASSSAGGPGTQYF
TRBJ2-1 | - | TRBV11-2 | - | TGTGCCAGCAGCTTATGGGCCAACAATGAGCAGTTCTTC | CASSLWANNEQFF
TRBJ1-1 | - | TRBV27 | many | TGTGCCAGCAGTTTAAGGGGAAGCACTGAAGCTTTCTTT | CASSLRGSTEAFF
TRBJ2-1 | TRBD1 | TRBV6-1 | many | TGTGCCAGCAGTGAAATCGACAGGGGTTACAATGAGCAGTTCTTC | CASSEIDRGYNEQFF
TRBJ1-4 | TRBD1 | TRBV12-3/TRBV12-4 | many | TGTGCCAGCAGTTTAGCCGGGGACAGACGACAAAAACTGTTTTTT | CASSLAGDRRQKLFF
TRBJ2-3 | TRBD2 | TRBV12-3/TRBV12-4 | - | TGTGCCAGCACCCTCGCCTCAGGGGGACTAGCGGGTTTCAGAGATACGCAGTATTTT | CASTLASGGLAGFRDTQYF
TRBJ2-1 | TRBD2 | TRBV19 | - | TGTGCCAGTAGTAGGGGAGGGCCTGACAATGAGCAGTTCTTC | CASSRGGPDNEQFF
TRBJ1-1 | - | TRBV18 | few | TGTGCCAGCTCTGGACGGATGAACACTGAAGCTTTCTTT | CASSGRMNTEAFF
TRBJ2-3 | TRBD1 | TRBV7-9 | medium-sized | TGTGCCAGCAGCCGGGACAGATTCACAGATACGCAGTATTTT | CASSRDRFTDTQYF
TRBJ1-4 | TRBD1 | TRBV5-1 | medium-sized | TGCGCCAGCAGCGACGACAGGGGCACTAATGAAAAACTGTTTTTT | CASSDDRGTNEKLFF
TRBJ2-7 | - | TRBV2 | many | TGTGCCAGCAGTGAACCGGGACTCCTCGGGTCCCTTATCGAGCAGTACTTC | CASSEPGLLGSLIEQYF
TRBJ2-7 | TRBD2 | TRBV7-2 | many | TGTGCCAGCAGCCTAGATGGGACTAGCTTCTACGAGCAGTACTTC | CASSLDGTSFYEQYF
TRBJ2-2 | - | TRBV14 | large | TGTGCCAGCAGCCAGTATTACACCGGGGAGCTGTTTTTT | CASSQYYTGELFF
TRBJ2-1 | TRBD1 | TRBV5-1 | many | TGCGCCAGCAGCGTTTCATCAGGGGGCAATGAGCAGTTCTTC | CASSVSSGGNEQFF
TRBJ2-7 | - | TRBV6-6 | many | TGTGCCAGCAGTTACCCACGCCAGGCCGAGCAGTACTTC | CASSYPRQAEQYF
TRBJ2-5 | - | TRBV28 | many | TGTGCCAGCAGTTTAGAGGGGCCGATCATGTACTTC | CASSLEGPIMYF
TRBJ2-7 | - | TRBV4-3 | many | TGCGCCAGCAGCCAAGATTGGGGCCGTTACGAGCAGTACTTC | CASSQDWGRYEQYF
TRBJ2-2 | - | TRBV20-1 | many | TGCAGTGCTGTCCCCGAGCTGGGTTCCGGGGAGCTGTTTTTT | CSAVPELGSGELFF
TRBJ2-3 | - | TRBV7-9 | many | TGTGCCAGCAGTGGAATAAACACAGATACGCAGTATTTT | CASSGINTDTQYF
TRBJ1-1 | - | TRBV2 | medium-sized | TGTGCCACAACCCAGGGGCTGGTCACTGAAGCTTTCTTT | CATTQGLVTEAFF
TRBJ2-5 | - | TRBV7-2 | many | TGTGCCAGCAGCTTTGGCAGGGCCGAGACCCAGTACTTC | CASSFGRAETQYF
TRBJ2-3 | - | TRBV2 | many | TGTGCCGCCTCCGCCCCTCGCAGCACAGATACGCAGTATTTT | CAASAPRSTDTQYF